This TCR beta chain was captured by sequencing in a study of CD8 T cells in Susac syndrome. The authors reverse transcribed 0.5 to 1 ug RNA with random hexamers. Amplification of TCR beta CDR3 spanned 54 Vbeta and 13 Jbeta via immunoSEQ multiplex PCR. One entry per CDR3 protein, called by TCRdb with MiXCR from the immunoSEQ multiplex PCR reads. Seen here are 150,000 or so distinct CDR3 sequences, roughly 94% observed once, and the top ten hold about 0.09%. Sequencing of TCR beta was performed on blood CD8+ T cells and on blood CD4+ T cells. The multiple sclerosis control group consisted of treatment-naive patients whose relapsing-remitting disease, which was either stable or active, fulfilled revised McDonald criteria. This CDR3 is 16 amino acids long. Trimming took 4 bases from V and 3 from J; bases not matched to a gene: 8. From germline, CDR1 is SGHDN and CDR2 FVKESK.

The TCR comes from a human donor with multiple sclerosis. The V call is TRBV14, the J call TRBJ2-3, with 9 nucleotides matching TRBD1. The specimen sequenced was CD4+ T cells from PBMCs. The CDR3 loop reads CASSRNRDRVTDTQYF. The CDR3 region has the DNA TGTGCCAGCAGCCGGAACCGGGACAGGGTAACAGATACGCAGTATTTT.